This is a list of T cell receptor beta chains from one sample in a study of T cell repertoires in cytomegalovirus infection. TCRdb used MiXCR to reprocess the reads, holding one entry per CDR3 protein. In the table there are a few hundred thousand distinct CDR3 sequences, over 8% of which are singletons. Input material: PBMCs. Every receptor here comes from a human donor in good health (CMV status not recorded). Some clones in this sample may be carry-over from other donors' samples. The CDR3 runs from the conserved cysteine through the conserved F or W. Each record gives: J gene, CDR3 length, clone size, V gene, D gene, CDR3 protein, CDR3 DNA. D genes are given only for firm matches. Size is omitted from some rows. Given values are once, few, many or a class for expanded clones.

j_gene: TRBJ1-6; len: 18; abundance: many; v_gene: TRBV7-2; d_gene: TRBD1; CDR3aa: CASSLGGGRGAYNSPLHF; CDR3nt: TGTGCCAGCAGCTTAGGAGGTGGCAGGGGGGCCTATAATTCACCCCTCCACTTT
j_gene: TRBJ1-5; len: 16; abundance: few; v_gene: TRBV7-9; d_gene: TRBD1; CDR3aa: CASSLGQGARNQPQHF; CDR3nt: TGTGCCAGCAGCTTAGGTCAGGGGGCTCGCAATCAGCCCCAGCATTTT
j_gene: TRBJ2-3; len: 16; abundance: few; v_gene: TRBV18; d_gene: NA; CDR3aa: CASSPLRRVGADTQYF; CDR3nt: TGTGCCAGCTCACCCCTAAGAAGGGTCGGAGCAGATACGCAGTATTTT
j_gene: TRBJ1-1; len: 15; abundance: NA; v_gene: TRBV28; d_gene: TRBD1; CDR3aa: CASSLLGRGVTEAFF; CDR3nt: TGTGCCAGCAGTTTATTGGGCAGGGGGGTTACTGAAGCTTTCTTT
j_gene: TRBJ2-5; len: 15; abundance: many; v_gene: TRBV7-2; d_gene: TRBD2; CDR3aa: CASSFTGTSLETQYF; CDR3nt: TGTGCCAGCAGCTTTACCGGGACTAGCCTTGAGACCCAGTACTTC
j_gene: TRBJ2-7; len: 12; abundance: few; v_gene: TRBV6-1; d_gene: TRBD1; CDR3aa: CASKGGADEQYF; CDR3nt: TGTGCCAGCAAAGGGGGCGCGGACGAGCAGTACTTC
j_gene: TRBJ2-1; len: 14; abundance: many; v_gene: TRBV12-3/TRBV12-4; d_gene: NA; CDR3aa: CASTQRVIYNEQFF; CDR3nt: TGTGCCAGCACGCAGCGGGTCATCTACAATGAGCAGTTCTTC
j_gene: TRBJ2-7; len: 15; abundance: many; v_gene: TRBV7-9; d_gene: TRBD1; CDR3aa: CASSPRTGGIHEQYF; CDR3nt: TGTGCCAGCAGCCCACGGACAGGGGGCATCCACGAGCAGTACTTC
j_gene: TRBJ1-5; len: 14; abundance: many; v_gene: TRBV2; d_gene: NA; CDR3aa: CASSIEGSNQPQHF; CDR3nt: TGTGCCAGCAGTATCGAAGGGAGCAATCAGCCCCAGCATTTT
j_gene: TRBJ1-6; len: 16; abundance: NA; v_gene: TRBV28; d_gene: NA; CDR3aa: CASSLRPGLRNSPLHF; CDR3nt: TGTGCCAGCAGTTTAAGGCCGGGTCTCCGTAATTCACCCCTCCACTTT
j_gene: TRBJ2-3; len: 15; abundance: many; v_gene: TRBV7-3; d_gene: NA; CDR3aa: CASSFGSFYADTQYF; CDR3nt: TGTGCCAGCAGCTTCGGCAGTTTTTACGCAGATACGCAGTATTTT
j_gene: TRBJ2-3; len: 15; abundance: many; v_gene: TRBV7-8; d_gene: TRBD2; CDR3aa: CASSLLGLVGDTQYF; CDR3nt: TGTGCCAGCAGCTTATTAGGACTAGTTGGAGATACGCAGTATTTT
j_gene: TRBJ1-2; len: 14; abundance: many; v_gene: TRBV7-2; d_gene: NA; CDR3aa: CASSLGIGTYGYTF; CDR3nt: TGTGCCAGCAGCTTAGGGATAGGCACCTATGGCTACACCTTC
j_gene: TRBJ1-2; len: 12; abundance: few; v_gene: TRBV20-1; d_gene: NA; CDR3aa: CSARPRNYGYTF; CDR3nt: TGCAGTGCTAGACCTCGAAACTATGGCTACACCTTC
j_gene: TRBJ1-1; len: 10; abundance: many; v_gene: TRBV11-3; d_gene: NA; CDR3aa: CASSLGEAFF; CDR3nt: TGTGCCAGCAGCTTAGGTGAAGCTTTCTTT
j_gene: TRBJ2-1; len: 12; abundance: many; v_gene: TRBV30; d_gene: TRBD2; CDR3aa: CAWANGGNEQFF; CDR3nt: TGTGCCTGGGCAAACGGGGGGAATGAGCAGTTCTTC
j_gene: TRBJ2-1; len: 14; abundance: many; v_gene: TRBV20-1; d_gene: NA; CDR3aa: CSARVSQGSGEQFF; CDR3nt: TGCAGTGCTAGAGTTAGCCAGGGTAGTGGTGAGCAGTTCTTC
j_gene: TRBJ2-7; len: 14; abundance: many; v_gene: TRBV28; d_gene: TRBD2; CDR3aa: CASRTSGSSYEQYF; CDR3nt: TGTGCCAGCAGGACTAGCGGGAGCTCCTACGAGCAGTACTTC
j_gene: TRBJ2-3; len: 20; abundance: many; v_gene: TRBV6-5; d_gene: TRBD2; CDR3aa: CASSYSQLAGLMGATDTQYF; CDR3nt: TGTGCCAGCAGTTACTCACAACTAGCGGGATTGATGGGGGCCACAGATACGCAGTATTTT
j_gene: TRBJ2-1; len: 13; abundance: NA; v_gene: TRBV20-1; d_gene: NA; CDR3aa: CSASVGGNNEQFF; CDR3nt: TGCAGTGCTAGTGTCGGCGGGAACAATGAGCAGTTCTTC
j_gene: TRBJ2-4; len: 11; abundance: few; v_gene: TRBV12-3/TRBV12-4; d_gene: NA; CDR3aa: CASKRENIQYF; CDR3nt: TGTGCCAGCAAACGGGAAAACATTCAGTACTTC
j_gene: TRBJ1-4; len: 13; abundance: many; v_gene: TRBV7-2; d_gene: NA; CDR3aa: CASSLKGGAKLFF; CDR3nt: TGTGCCAGCAGCTTAAAGGGGGGGGCGAAACTGTTTTTT
j_gene: TRBJ2-5; len: 14; abundance: many; v_gene: TRBV7-2; d_gene: NA; CDR3aa: CASSPYGTQETQYF; CDR3nt: TGTGCCAGCAGCCCCTATGGAACCCAAGAGACCCAGTACTTC
j_gene: TRBJ1-1; len: 14; abundance: many; v_gene: TRBV28; d_gene: NA; CDR3aa: CASQIRHLNTEAFF; CDR3nt: TGTGCCAGTCAAATACGACACCTGAACACTGAAGCTTTCTTT
j_gene: TRBJ1-5; len: 15; abundance: many; v_gene: TRBV6-2/TRBV6-3; d_gene: TRBD1; CDR3aa: CASRRQGQLGRPQHF; CDR3nt: TGTGCCAGCAGGAGACAGGGACAGTTAGGCAGGCCCCAGCATTTT
j_gene: TRBJ1-1; len: 16; abundance: NA; v_gene: TRBV19; d_gene: NA; CDR3aa: CASSTKSRGVNTEAFF; CDR3nt: TGTGCCAGTAGTACCAAGAGTCGGGGCGTGAACACTGAAGCTTTCTTT
j_gene: TRBJ2-7; len: 14; abundance: NA; v_gene: TRBV6-2/TRBV6-3; d_gene: NA; CDR3aa: CASSYQGRSYEQYF; CDR3nt: TGTGCCAGCAGTTATCAGGGGCGCTCCTACGAGCAGTACTTC
j_gene: TRBJ2-3; len: 15; abundance: NA; v_gene: TRBV7-2; d_gene: NA; CDR3aa: CASSRGRLSTDTQYF; CDR3nt: TGTGCCAGCAGTCGCGGCAGGCTATCGACAGATACGCAGTATTTT
j_gene: TRBJ1-5; len: 13; abundance: many; v_gene: TRBV7-2; d_gene: NA; CDR3aa: CASSSGGYQPQHF; CDR3nt: TGTGCCAGCAGCTCGGGTGGTTATCAGCCCCAGCATTTT
j_gene: TRBJ1-5; len: 15; abundance: NA; v_gene: TRBV12-3/TRBV12-4; d_gene: NA; CDR3aa: CASSLVGRVNQPQHF; CDR3nt: TGTGCCAGCAGTTTAGTTGGCAGGGTTAATCAGCCCCAGCATTTT
j_gene: TRBJ2-1; len: 16; abundance: NA; v_gene: TRBV30; d_gene: TRBD1; CDR3aa: CAWSLMGQGKYNEQFF; CDR3nt: TGTGCCTGGAGCTTAATGGGACAGGGGAAATACAATGAGCAGTTCTTC
j_gene: TRBJ1-2; len: 15; abundance: few; v_gene: TRBV7-9; d_gene: TRBD1; CDR3aa: CASSASGTGGNGYTF; CDR3nt: TGTGCCAGCAGCGCATCCGGGACAGGGGGCAATGGCTACACCTTC
j_gene: TRBJ2-7; len: 14; abundance: many; v_gene: TRBV11-2; d_gene: TRBD1; CDR3aa: CASSLTGGIDEQYF; CDR3nt: TGTGCCAGCAGCTTGACAGGGGGAATCGACGAGCAGTACTTC
j_gene: TRBJ1-2; len: 12; abundance: many; v_gene: TRBV6-1; d_gene: NA; CDR3aa: CASKPPGNGYTF; CDR3nt: TGTGCCAGCAAGCCCCCAGGGAATGGCTACACCTTC
j_gene: TRBJ2-1; len: 15; abundance: few; v_gene: TRBV11-2; d_gene: TRBD1; CDR3aa: CASSLVLDRVSEQFF; CDR3nt: TGTGCCAGCAGCTTAGTTCTGGACAGGGTGTCTGAGCAGTTCTTC
j_gene: TRBJ2-5; len: 15; abundance: many; v_gene: TRBV7-6; d_gene: NA; CDR3aa: CASSVARTAQETQYF; CDR3nt: TGTGCCAGCAGCGTGGCAAGGACAGCACAAGAGACCCAGTACTTC
j_gene: TRBJ2-7; len: 15; abundance: many; v_gene: TRBV19; d_gene: TRBD2; CDR3aa: CASSIGQAGKYEQYF; CDR3nt: TGTGCCAGTAGTATAGGTCAAGCGGGAAAGTACGAGCAGTACTTC
j_gene: TRBJ2-5; len: 14; abundance: few; v_gene: TRBV5-5; d_gene: TRBD1; CDR3aa: CASSSRDSQETQYF; CDR3nt: TGTGCCAGCAGCTCCCGGGACAGTCAAGAGACCCAGTACTTC
j_gene: TRBJ1-2; len: 13; abundance: many; v_gene: TRBV7-8; d_gene: TRBD1; CDR3aa: CASSLRQGGGYTF; CDR3nt: TGTGCCAGCAGCTTGAGACAGGGAGGTGGCTACACCTTC
j_gene: TRBJ2-5; len: 12; abundance: few; v_gene: TRBV28; d_gene: NA; CDR3aa: CASSDKKETQYF; CDR3nt: TGTGCCAGCAGTGATAAAAAAGAGACCCAGTACTTC
j_gene: TRBJ2-1; len: 16; abundance: many; v_gene: TRBV6-2/TRBV6-3; d_gene: TRBD2; CDR3aa: CASSYPTSGSRVEQFF; CDR3nt: TGTGCCAGCAGTTACCCCACTAGCGGGAGCCGGGTTGAGCAGTTCTTC
j_gene: TRBJ1-5; len: 16; abundance: many; v_gene: TRBV6-1; d_gene: TRBD1; CDR3aa: CASSKTGTGGNQPQHF; CDR3nt: TGTGCCAGCAGTAAAACCGGGACAGGCGGTAATCAGCCCCAGCATTTT
j_gene: TRBJ1-2; len: 14; abundance: many; v_gene: TRBV7-2; d_gene: NA; CDR3aa: CASSSSGHGYGYTF; CDR3nt: TGTGCCAGCAGCTCATCGGGACACGGCTATGGCTACACCTTC
j_gene: TRBJ1-1; len: 13; abundance: few; v_gene: TRBV25-1; d_gene: TRBD1; CDR3aa: CASTHRQGAEAFF; CDR3nt: TGTGCCAGCACTCATCGACAGGGGGCTGAAGCTTTCTTT
j_gene: TRBJ2-2; len: 19; abundance: many; v_gene: TRBV12-3/TRBV12-4; d_gene: TRBD2; CDR3aa: CASSLTSAVLAGDPGELFF; CDR3nt: TGTGCCAGCAGTTTGACGTCGGCAGTACTAGCGGGAGATCCCGGGGAGCTGTTTTTT
j_gene: TRBJ1-5; len: 14; abundance: many; v_gene: TRBV7-2; d_gene: NA; CDR3aa: CASSSGGTGQPQHF; CDR3nt: TGTGCCAGCAGCTCGGGGGGGACGGGTCAGCCCCAGCATTTT
j_gene: TRBJ1-4; len: 14; abundance: many; v_gene: TRBV7-2; d_gene: NA; CDR3aa: CASSPERAGEKLFF; CDR3nt: TGTGCCAGCAGCCCGGAGCGGGCCGGTGAAAAACTGTTTTTT
j_gene: TRBJ1-1; len: 18; abundance: NA; v_gene: TRBV28; d_gene: NA; CDR3aa: CASSLSGGGVGGRTEAFF; CDR3nt: TGTGCCAGCAGTTTATCAGGCGGGGGGGTGGGGGGGCGCACTGAAGCTTTCTTT